The 13 T cell receptor beta chains below all came from one sample that was sequenced in a study of shared clonotypes between healthy human individuals. Using immunoSEQ multiplex PCR, the repertoire was profiled, and TCRdb retains in-frame clones only, with some absent. The table includes about 2 million clones, about 95% detected once. CD45RO-negative cells were positively selected for CCR7, leaving out terminally differentiated effector memory CD45RA+ cells. The specimen sequenced was naive CD8+ T cells sorted from blood. The receptors were gathered from a man aged 18 to 29 in good health.

This chain joins TRBV11-3 and TRBJ1-1; D not resolved. CDR3 length equals 13 residues. V was shortened by 5 bases and J by 3 bases, with 10 bases between the two germline ends. Per the germline V gene, CDR1 is SGHNT and CDR2 is YENEEA. CDR3 nucleotide sequence: TGTGCCAGCAGCCAAGTAGTAGACACTGAAGCTTTCTTT. This gives the protein CASSQVVDTEAFF.

CDR3 DNA sequence: TGTGCCAGCAGCCAAGGGACAGGGGGAAAATTGAACACTGAAGCTTTCTTT. Its protein product is CASSQGTGGKLNTEAFF. The rearrangement links TRBV7-6 to TRBJ1-1, with 11 bases matching TRBD1. This CDR3 contains 17 residues. The ends lost 5 bases at V and 0 bases at J; junction bases unmatched: 8. Germline V lookup: CDR1 SGHVS, CDR2 FNYEAQ.

The V and J genes are TRBV11-2 and TRBJ1-1, with D possibly matching TRBD1 (5 bases). V was shortened by 2 bases and J by 1 base, with 17 bases between the two germline ends. The CDR3 loop spans 17 amino acids. Germline CDR1 is SGHAT and CDR2 is FQNNGV. The CDR3 region is CASSLTVTGSRNTEAFF. CDR3 in DNA: TGTGCCAGCAGCTTAACGGTTACAGGCAGCAGGAACACTGAAGCTTTCTTT.

This CDR3 is CASSDRDRVGNTIYF. CDR3 bases: TGTGCCAGCAGCGACCGGGACAGGGTCGGAAACACCATATATTTT. This chain links TRBV21-1 with TRBJ1-3; the D call of TRBD1 is as the table states it, not checked on the DNA. TRBV21-1 is termed a pseudogene. The CDR3 covers 15 residues.

This chain uses TRBV5-1 with TRBJ2-1, with D possibly matching TRBD2 (6 bases). There are 19 residues in the CDR3. The germline gives CDR1 SGHRS, CDR2 YFSETQ. Trimming removed 4 bases at V and 1 base at J, with 24 bases between. As DNA, the CDR3 is TGCGCCAGCAGCACCGATTTTAATCCCATAGCGGAATCCTACAATGAGCAGTTCTTC. Translating it yields CASSTDFNPIAESYNEQFF. Drawing the rest from reference TRBV5-1 and TRBJ2-1, the complete variable domain is KAGVTQTPRYLIKTRGQQVTLSCSPISGHRSVSWYQQTPGQGLQFLFEYFSETQRNKGNFPGRFSGRQFSNSRSEMNVSTLELGDSALYLCASSTDFNPIAESYNEQFFGPGTRLTVL.

The CDR3 nucleotides read TGTGCCAGCAGCTTGGGGTACGCCGATTACGAGCAGTACTTC. It yields the protein CASSLGYADYEQYF. The chain has TRBV5-4 and TRBJ2-7; D gene unclear. This CDR3 spans 14 amino acids. V lost 0 bases and J lost 4, with 11 bases in between. The germline CDR1 and CDR2 sequences are SGHNT and YYREEE (reference sequence).

This clone came up once. This chain joins TRBV7-9 and TRBJ1-4, with a weak D call TRBD1 (5 bases). The length of the CDR3 is 15 residues. V was shortened by 4 bases and J by 7 bases, with 16 bases between the two germline ends. Looked up from germline, CDR1 is SEHNR and CDR2 is FQNEAQ (reference sequence). CDR3 sequence reads: CASSSQGPEVEKLFF. CDR3 coding DNA: TGTGCCAGCAGCTCGCAGGGACCGGAGGTTGAAAAACTGTTTTTT.

The chain uses TRBV19 and TRBJ2-7; 7 bases are a match to TRBD1. V lost 5 bases to trimming and J lost 3 bases; unmatched junction nucleotides: 13. CDR1 is LNHDA and CDR2 is SQIVND in the germline V gene (reference sequence). CDR3 length: 16 residues. CDR3 nucleotides: TGTGCCAGTAGTGGGAGCTTCGGGACAGCTTACTACGAGCAGTACTTC. Translated: CASSGSFGTAYYEQYF.

This clone appeared a single time. The junction does not match germline at one end; this may be a read error. This rearrangement joins TRBV10-1 to TRBJ2-3; 7 bases are a match to TRBD2. The CDR3 is 13 amino acids. Germline V gene data show CDR1 as WNHNN and CDR2 as SYGVQD (reference sequence). The CDR3 loop is CASSESYGGGLRF. CDR3 DNA sequence: TGCGCCAGCAGTGAGTCGTATGGCGGGGGACTTCGTTTT.

In DNA, the CDR3 is TGTGCCAGCAGCGTAGTTCCTGCGACCGGGGAGCTGTTTTTT. Its protein product is CASSVVPATGELFF. V is TRBV9 and J is TRBJ2-2; D call uncertain. CDR1 and CDR2 (germline): SGDLS, YYNGEE. V lost 0 bases, J lost 5 bases, and 8 bases lay in between. CDR3 length: 14 residues.

On this clone itself: Distinct nucleotide sequences in the sample also encode this CDR3. The V and J genes are TRBV7-9 and TRBJ1-2; 9 bases match TRBD1. Germline V gives CDR1 SEHNR, CDR2 FQNEAQ (reference sequence). With 5 bases clipped from V and 1 base from J, the junction kept 2 bases outside the gene matches. The CDR3 extends over 14 amino acids. The chain's CDR3 is CASSVGQGNYGYTF. The CDR3 nucleotides are TGTGCCAGCAGCGTGGGACAGGGTAACTATGGCTACACCTTC.

The J gene is TRBJ1-2, the V gene TRBV7-9, with TRBD1 matching over 8 bases. CDR3 length: 14 residues. The germline V gene encodes CDR1 SEHNR and CDR2 FQNEAQ (reference sequence). Trimming at V came to 6 bases and at J to 7 bases, leaving 10 bases not matched to a gene. CDR3 sequence (DNA): TGTGCCAGCAGTTTCGGACAGGGATGGGGTGGCTACACCTTC. This translates into CASSFGQGWGGYTF.

This chain joins TRBV5-4 and TRBJ2-4; tentatively, D is TRBD2 (7 bases). The germline gives CDR1 SGHNT, CDR2 YYREEE (reference sequence). The CDR3 loop spans 17 amino acids. V dropped 3 bases and J dropped 1 base, with 17 bases sitting between them. For the CDR3, the DNA is TGTGCCAGCAGCTCCGGTTTGGGGGGGCTGGCCAAAAACATTCAGTACTTC. It translates to CASSSGLGGLAKNIQYF.